This T cell receptor (beta chain) comes out of a study of T cells in Graves' hyperthyroidism and ophthalmopathy. About this clonotype itself: Its antigen is unidentified.

The CDR3 length is 15 residues. The germline V gene encodes CDR1 DFQATT and CDR2 SNEGSKA (reference sequence). V was cut by 6 bases and J by 5 bases, with 22 bases left in between. Amplification of TCR beta CDR3 regions used RNA as the template. A set of HTBI primers served as the primers for a first-round RT-PCR of the TCR CDR3. TCRdb ran MiXCR on the multiplex PCR reads and lists one entry per CDR3 protein. The sample holds approximately 400,000 distinct CDR3 sequences, 25% seen once. Overall study findings and caveats: Appearing also in blood were most of the thyroid clonotypes expanded above 0.001. Model predictions of ophthalmopathy came a median roughly 6.7 months before onset.

Based on clinical symptoms, serum thyroxine and TRAb, thyroid ultrasound and orbital computed tomography, diagnoses were reached. The V gene is TRBV20-1, the J gene TRBJ2-5; D is possibly TRBD1 or TRBD2 (5 bases each). Sequencing was done on a sample of blood. This sequence originates from a man aged 50 to 60 with Graves' hyperthyroidism. The CDR3 bases are TGCAGTGCCACCAGCATAGAGGGGATCGGCGAGACCCAGTACTTC. Translating it yields CSATSIEGIGETQYF.